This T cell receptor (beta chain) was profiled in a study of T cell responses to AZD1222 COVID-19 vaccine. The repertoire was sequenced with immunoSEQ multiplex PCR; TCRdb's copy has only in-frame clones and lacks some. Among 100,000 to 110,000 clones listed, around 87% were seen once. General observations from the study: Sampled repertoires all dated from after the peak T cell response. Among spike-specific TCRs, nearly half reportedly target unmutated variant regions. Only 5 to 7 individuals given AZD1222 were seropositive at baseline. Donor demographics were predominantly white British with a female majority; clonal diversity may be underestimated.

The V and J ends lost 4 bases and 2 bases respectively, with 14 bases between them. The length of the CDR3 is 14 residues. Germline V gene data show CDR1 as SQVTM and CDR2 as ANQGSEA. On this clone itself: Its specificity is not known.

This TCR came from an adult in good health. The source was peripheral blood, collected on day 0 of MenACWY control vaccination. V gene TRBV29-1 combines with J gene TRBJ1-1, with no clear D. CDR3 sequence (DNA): TGCAGCGTTGGGGGAGTGTTGGGTAACACTGAAGCTTTCTTT. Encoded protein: CSVGGVLGNTEAFF.